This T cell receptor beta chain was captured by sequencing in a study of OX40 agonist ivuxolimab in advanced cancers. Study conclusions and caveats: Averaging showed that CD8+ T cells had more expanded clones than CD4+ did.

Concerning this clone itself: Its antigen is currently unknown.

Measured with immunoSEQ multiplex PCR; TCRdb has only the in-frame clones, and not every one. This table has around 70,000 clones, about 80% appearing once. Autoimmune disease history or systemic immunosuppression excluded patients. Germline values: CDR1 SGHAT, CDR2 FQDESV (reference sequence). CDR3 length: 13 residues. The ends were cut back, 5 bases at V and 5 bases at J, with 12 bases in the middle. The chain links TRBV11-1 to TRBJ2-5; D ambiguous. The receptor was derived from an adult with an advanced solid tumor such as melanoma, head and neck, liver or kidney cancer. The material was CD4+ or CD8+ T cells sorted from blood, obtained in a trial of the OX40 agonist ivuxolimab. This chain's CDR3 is CASSPPNGETQYF. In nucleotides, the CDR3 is TGTGCCAGCAGCCCCCCCAACGGGGAGACCCAGTACTTC.